One and the same sample provided the 20 T cell receptor beta chains below, sequenced in a study of cytomegalovirus exposure and HLA in healthy donors. TCRdb's copy holds only in-frame clones and misses some; the assay was immunoSEQ multiplex PCR. The sample includes about 98,000 clones, around 88% of them seen just once. Sequencing was done on a sample of PBMCs. All receptors come from a woman aged 25 to 39 in good health and CMV-seronegative.

The genes are TRBV2 and TRBJ2-3; TRBD1 aligns across 11 bases. The germline gives CDR1 SNHLY, CDR2 FYNNEI. CDR3 length equals 15 residues. V gave up 10 bases and J gave up 1 base; unmatched junction bases: 7. CDR3 amino acids: CAIGQGAFRTDTQYF. In DNA, the CDR3 is TGTGCCATAGGACAGGGGGCCTTCCGCACAGATACGCAGTATTTT.

The chain employs TRBV5-1 and TRBJ1-4; D is ambiguous. Trimming pared 1 base from V and 0 bases from J, leaving 16 bases between. Per germline, CDR1 SGHRS and CDR2 YFSETQ. This CDR3 comprises 18 residues. CDR3 nucleotide sequence: TGCGCCAGCAGCTTGAAAGCACGAGCGTTCGCAACTAATGAAAAACTGTTTTTT. This codes for CASSLKARAFATNEKLFF.

This clone was counted once. V usage is TRBV2 and J usage is TRBJ1-1; the D is unclear. The germline gives CDR1 SNHLY, CDR2 FYNNEI. Deletions cut 4 bases from V and 5 bases from J, with 5 bases between. The CDR3 has 11 amino acids. This CDR3 is CASSGYTEAFF. CDR3 nucleotide sequence: TGTGCCAGCAGTGGCTATACTGAAGCTTTCTTT.

The J gene is TRBJ2-1, the V gene TRBV20-1; D is ambiguous. Germline CDR1 reads DFQATT; CDR2 reads SNEGSKA (reference sequence). V lost 6 bases and J 8 bases, leaving 11 bases between the germline ends. The CDR3 runs 11 residues. This CDR3 reads CSALEYDEQFF. The CDR3 DNA sequence: TGCAGTGCCTTGGAGTATGATGAGCAGTTCTTC.

This chain uses TRBV27 with TRBJ2-3; weak D call: TRBD2 (6 bases). The germline V gene has CDR1 MNHEY and CDR2 SMNVEV (reference sequence). The CDR3 is 13 residues long. V was shortened by 3 bases and J by 3 bases, with 7 bases between the two germline ends. The CDR3 is CASSFGGTDTQYF. In DNA, the CDR3 is TGTGCCAGCAGTTTTGGGGGGACAGATACGCAGTATTTT.

This rearrangement joins TRBV4-1 to TRBJ1-3; D is ambiguous. V dropped 8 bases and J dropped 2 bases, with 10 bases sitting between them. Per the germline V gene, CDR1 is MGHRA and CDR2 is YSYEKL. The length of the CDR3 is 13 residues. CDR3: CASRLVPGNTIYF. The DNA of the CDR3 is TGCGCCAGCCGACTCGTACCTGGAAACACCATATATTTT.

The rearrangement links TRBV9 to TRBJ2-7; D might be TRBD2 (6 bases). V was shortened by 4 bases and J by 2 bases, with 16 bases between the two germline ends. Germline V lookup: CDR1 SGDLS, CDR2 YYNGEE. CDR3 length: 15 amino acids. CDR3 sequence: CASSPRGDWPYEQYF. In DNA, the CDR3 is TGTGCCAGCAGCCCAAGAGGGGACTGGCCCTACGAGCAGTACTTC.

In DNA, the CDR3 is TGTGCCAGCTCGGAGGAGACCCAGTACTTC. This translates into CASSEETQYF. The chain carries TRBV18 and TRBJ2-5; D remains ambiguous. This CDR3 spans 10 amino acids. V was clipped by 6 bases and J by 5 bases, with 4 bases between them. CDR1 is KGHSH and CDR2 is LQKENI in the germline V gene.

This clone has a single count. The chain uses TRBV18 and TRBJ2-7; D possibly corresponds to TRBD2 (6 bases). The CDR3 runs 12 residues. The germline V gene encodes CDR1 KGHSH and CDR2 LQKENI. The V gene lost 3 bases and the J gene lost 5 bases, with 8 bases spanning the gap. The CDR3 spells CASSPSGDEQYF. The DNA for the CDR3 is TGTGCCAGCTCACCTTCGGGGGACGAGCAGTACTTC.

This clone was recorded once. The V gene is TRBV7-3, the J gene TRBJ1-6, with D maybe TRBD1 (5 bases). CDR1 SGHTA and CDR2 FQGTGA come from the germline V gene. Trimming cost V 5 bases and J 5 bases, with 10 bases left between them. CDR3 size: 14 residues. CDR3 protein: CASSQGLHNSPLHF. CDR3 sequence (DNA): TGTGCCAGCAGCCAGGGTCTCCATAATTCACCCCTCCACTTT.

This clone was found many times. The chain has TRBV11-2 and TRBJ2-5; TRBD2 aligns across 13 bases. Trimming removed 5 bases from V and 5 bases from J; junction bases left unmatched: 5. Germline V gives CDR1 SGHAT, CDR2 FQNNGV. This CDR3 has 15 amino acids. CDR3 sequence reads: CASSVLAGGPETQYF. CDR3 DNA: TGTGCCAGCAGCGTACTAGCGGGGGGGCCGGAGACCCAGTACTTC.

This clone was observed a single time. The chain combines TRBV7-9 with TRBJ2-7, with a weak D call TRBD2 (6 bases). The germline V gene encodes CDR1 SEHNR and CDR2 FQNEAQ (reference sequence). The germline V and J ends were trimmed by 5 bases and 2 bases, with 16 bases remaining between them. This CDR3 contains 15 residues. CDR3 in amino acids: CASSDEAERAYEQYF. CDR3 coding DNA: TGTGCCAGCAGCGATGAAGCGGAGCGGGCCTACGAGCAGTACTTC.

The genes are TRBV5-1 and TRBJ1-2; tentative D call: TRBD1 (5 bases). V was pared by 4 bases and J by 4 bases, with 11 bases between. The CDR3 contains 13 residues. Germline loops: CDR1 SGHRS, CDR2 YFSETQ. CDR3 sequence reads: CASSDQGPYGYTF. In DNA, the CDR3 is TGCGCCAGCAGCGACCAGGGTCCCTATGGCTACACCTTC.

This clone was seen only once. CDR3 nucleotides: TGTGCCAGCAGGGACAGAGGTAATGAAAAACTGTTTTTT. Encoded protein: CASRDRGNEKLFF. The chain recombines TRBV6-6 with TRBJ1-4, with D possibly being TRBD1 (6 bases). The CDR3 runs 13 residues. In germline, CDR1 is MNHNY, CDR2 SVGAGI (reference sequence). V lost 6 bases and J 4 bases, leaving 9 bases between the germline ends.

The J gene is TRBJ2-3, the V gene TRBV28; 9 bases fit TRBD2. This CDR3 has 15 residues. Germline V gene lookup returns CDR1 MDHEN and CDR2 SYDVKM. V shed 5 bases and J 4 bases; nucleotides not matched to a gene: 7. CDR3 protein: CASSVSGSGPDTQYF. CDR3 nucleotide sequence: TGTGCCAGCAGTGTTAGCGGGAGCGGGCCAGATACGCAGTATTTT. The variable domain in full, completed from reference TRBV28 and TRBJ2-3, reads DVKVTQSSRYLVKRTGEKVFLECVQDMDHENMFWYRQDPGLGLRLIYFSYDVKMKEKGDIPEGYSVSREKKERFSLILESASTNQTSMYLCASSVSGSGPDTQYFGPGTRLTVL.

The gene calls are TRBV5-4 and TRBJ2-1, with 7 bases lining up with TRBD2. Germline CDR1 and CDR2: SGHNT and YYREEE (reference sequence). The CDR3 consists of 15 residues. Trimming at V came to 4 bases and at J to 8 bases, leaving 12 bases not matched to a gene. DNA of the CDR3: TGTGCCAGCAGCGCACGGGACTATTTAGTCGATGAGCAGTTCTTC. It codes for CASSARDYLVDEQFF. The variable domain in full, with the rest retrieved from reference TRBV5-4 and TRBJ2-1, is ETGVTQSPTHLIKTRGQQVTLRCSSQSGHNTVSWYQQALGQGPQFIFQYYREEENGRGNFPPRFSGLQFPNYSSELNVNALELDDSALYLCASSARDYLVDEQFFGPGTRLTVL.

This clone was observed many times. The rearrangement uses TRBV5-4 and TRBJ1-6; D might be TRBD1 (5 bases). Germline-derived CDR1 and CDR2 are SGHNT and YYREEE (reference sequence). V dropped 0 bases and J dropped 7 bases, with 14 bases sitting between them. CDR3 size: 16 residues. The CDR3 reads CASSLGGRGANSPLHF. The CDR3, as DNA: TGTGCCAGCAGCTTGGGCGGGAGAGGGGCGAATTCACCCCTCCACTTT.

This chain connects TRBV6-6 to TRBJ2-5, with TRBD2 matching 10 bases. With 7 bases clipped from V and 5 bases from J, the junction kept 7 bases outside the gene matches. The CDR3 is 14 residues long. CDR1 and CDR2 (germline): MNHNY, SVGAGI (reference sequence). CDR3: CASTSGRAKETQYF. CDR3 sequence (DNA): TGTGCCAGCACGAGCGGGAGGGCGAAGGAGACCCAGTACTTC.

The rearrangement uses TRBV7-2 and TRBJ2-7; D is unclear. Germline CDR1 SGHTA, CDR2 FQGNSA. The CDR3 extends over 15 amino acids. Trimming stripped 0 bases from V and 4 bases from J, with 13 bases between. The CDR3 sequence: CASSLAIALIYEQYF. DNA for the CDR3: TGTGCCAGCAGCTTAGCGATAGCCCTAATATACGAGCAGTACTTC.

J is TRBJ2-3 and V is TRBV29-1; 9 bases match TRBD2. V lost 8 bases to trimming and J lost 8 bases; unmatched junction nucleotides: 8. This CDR3 is 12 amino acids long. Germline CDR1 reads SQVTM; CDR2 reads ANQGSEA. CDR3 sequence reads: CSLIAGVGTQYF. DNA of the CDR3: TGCAGCCTCATAGCGGGAGTCGGTACGCAGTATTTT.